This record looks at one T cell receptor beta chain sequence and its context. This clone's antigen is unknown. No clone much larger than this one lies a single base away; base qualities are absent. TCRbeta CDR3 regions were amplified from genomic DNA by means of the immunoSEQ Assay, a bias-controlled multiplex PCR. The study's own analysis went as follows. Nucleated cell counts per sample were estimated from amplification of reference gene primers within the assay. To quantify the absolute abundance of each unique TCRbeta CDR3 rearrangement, sequence reads were collapsed and filtered. Productive Simpson clonality was computed per sample as the square root of Simpson's diversity index over productive rearrangements. TCRdb re-hosts the immuneACCESS table, in-frame sequences only. Its copies lack some clones; in the studies checked, an unresolved V gene accounts for under half of them, and the cause for the rest is not known. The DNA was the basis for D and trimming; V, J and clone size are from that table. Across this sample there are about 130,000 clones, with more than 70% seen only once. The ten most abundant clones make up less than 4.5% of the sample.

This sample was taken from a study of blood T cell repertoires in COVID-19 (TCRdb year 2020). About the study as a whole: Collaborator samples came from the United States, Italy and Spain and covered acute and convalescent phases of COVID-19. The prospective study material was composed of cDNA or gDNA derived from T cells, B-cell-depleted T cells, or PBMCs. Nearly every sample came with metadata listing a de-identified subject ID, COVID-19 status, age in years and sex. Where HLA class I and class II types were available, the types were taken from metadata supplied by the sample provider, not from assay-based typing. The dataset comprised deeply sampled blood TCRbeta repertoires from subjects exposed to, actively infected with, or recovered from COVID-19. The samples were drawn from the first 160 participants of the ongoing ImmuneRACE study and from some 1,300 subjects provided by 6 global collaborators. A freely available public database, intended as a resource for researchers studying the immune response to SARS-CoV-2, is where the repertoires were released.

Collaborating institutions collected whole blood in K2EDTA tubes following their own protocols. For TCRbeta analysis, collaborators shipped samples as frozen whole blood, isolated PBMCs, or DNA extracted from either of those sample types. CDR1 and CDR2, per the germline V gene, are MDHEN and SYDVKM. Taken from cysteine to phenylalanine, the CDR3 has 16 residues. Solely the CDR3 DNA is kept, with 48 bases framed from the first base. The junction carries 20 bases between V and J, which are trimmed by 5 bases and 3 bases respectively. Paper-wide results and their limitations: Clinical and demographic metadata were provided uncurated, with the amount varying by source and participant.

The sequenced material came from peripheral blood. The source of this sequence is a woman aged 55-75 years with acute or convalescent COVID-19. The rearrangement joined TRBV28 to TRBJ2-7; TRBD2 is possibly the D segment (7 matching bases). CDR3 region: CASSPPGGPELYEQYF. The nucleotide sequence is TGTGCCAGCAGTCCCCCGGGGGGCCCTGAACTCTACGAGCAGTACTTC.